This TCR beta chain was identified during a study of CD8+ T cells in alopecia areata. RNA extraction was followed by reverse transcription into cDNA, which acted as the sequencing template. The assay was immunoSEQ multiplex PCR, and TCRdb's table has in-frame clones only and misses some. The profile shows some 180,000 clones, just over 55% of them singletons. V lost 4 bases and J lost 3, with 12 bases in between. The CDR3 consists of 13 residues. Germline CDR1 is SQVTM and CDR2 is ANQGSEA. Findings and caveats of the study: Lesional scalp exceeded normal scalp in clonality, especially in alopecia totalis/universalis. Among patients, TCR sharing was less clear than in mice, a difference possibly due in part to HLA diversity in the patient population.

As to this clone: Its antigen is unidentified.

The TCR comes from a human donor in good health. The material sequenced was CD8+ T cells sorted from blood. This sequence joins TRBV29-1 and TRBJ1-1; D is ambiguous. CDR3: CSVVELRDTEAFF. The DNA of the CDR3 is TGCAGCGTTGTCGAACTGCGGGACACTGAAGCTTTCTTT. Filled out from reference TRBV29-1 and TRBJ1-1, the complete variable domain reads SAVISQKPSRDICQRGTSLTIQCQVDSQVTMMFWYRQQPGQSLTLIATANQGSEATYESGFVIDKFPISRPNLTFSTLTVSNMSPEDSSIYLCSVVELRDTEAFFGQGTRLTVV.